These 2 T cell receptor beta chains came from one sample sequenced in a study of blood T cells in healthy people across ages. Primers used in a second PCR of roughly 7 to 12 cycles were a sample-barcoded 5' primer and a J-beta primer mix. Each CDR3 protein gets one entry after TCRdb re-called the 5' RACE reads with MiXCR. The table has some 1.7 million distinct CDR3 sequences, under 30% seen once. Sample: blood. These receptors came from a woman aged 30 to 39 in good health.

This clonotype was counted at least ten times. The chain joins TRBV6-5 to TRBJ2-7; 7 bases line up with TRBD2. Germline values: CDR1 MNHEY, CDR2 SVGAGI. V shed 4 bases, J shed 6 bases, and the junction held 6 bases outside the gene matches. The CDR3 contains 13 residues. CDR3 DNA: TGTGCCAGCAGTTGGGGGGGAGGGTTCGAGCAGTACTTC. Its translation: CASSWGGGFEQYF.

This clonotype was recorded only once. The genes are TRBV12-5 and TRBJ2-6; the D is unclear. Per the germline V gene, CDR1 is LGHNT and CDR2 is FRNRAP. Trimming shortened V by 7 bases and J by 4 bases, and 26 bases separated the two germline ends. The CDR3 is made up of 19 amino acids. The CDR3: CASALETSSLSSGANVLTF. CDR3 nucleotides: TGTGCTAGTGCCCTCGAAACTTCCTCCCTTTCAAGCGGGGCCAACGTCCTGACTTTC.